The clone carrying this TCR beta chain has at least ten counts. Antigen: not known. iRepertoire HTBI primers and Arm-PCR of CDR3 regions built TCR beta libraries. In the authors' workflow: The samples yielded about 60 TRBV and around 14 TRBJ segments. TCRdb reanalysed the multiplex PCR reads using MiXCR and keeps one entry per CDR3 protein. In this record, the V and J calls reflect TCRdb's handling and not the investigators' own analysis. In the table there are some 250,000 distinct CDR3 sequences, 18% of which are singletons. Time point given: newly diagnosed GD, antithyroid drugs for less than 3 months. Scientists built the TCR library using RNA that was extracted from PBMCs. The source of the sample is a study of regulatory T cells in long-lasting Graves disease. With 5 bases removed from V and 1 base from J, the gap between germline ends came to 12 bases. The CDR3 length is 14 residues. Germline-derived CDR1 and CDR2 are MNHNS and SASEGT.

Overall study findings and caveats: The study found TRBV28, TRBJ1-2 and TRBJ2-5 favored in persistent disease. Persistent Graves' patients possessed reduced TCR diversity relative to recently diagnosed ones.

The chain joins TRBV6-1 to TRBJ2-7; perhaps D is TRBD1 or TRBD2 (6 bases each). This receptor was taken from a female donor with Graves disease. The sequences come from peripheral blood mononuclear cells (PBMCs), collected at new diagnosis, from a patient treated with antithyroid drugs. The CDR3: CASSRPGASYEQYF. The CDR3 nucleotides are TGTGCCAGCAGTCGACCGGGGGCGTCCTACGAGCAGTACTTC.